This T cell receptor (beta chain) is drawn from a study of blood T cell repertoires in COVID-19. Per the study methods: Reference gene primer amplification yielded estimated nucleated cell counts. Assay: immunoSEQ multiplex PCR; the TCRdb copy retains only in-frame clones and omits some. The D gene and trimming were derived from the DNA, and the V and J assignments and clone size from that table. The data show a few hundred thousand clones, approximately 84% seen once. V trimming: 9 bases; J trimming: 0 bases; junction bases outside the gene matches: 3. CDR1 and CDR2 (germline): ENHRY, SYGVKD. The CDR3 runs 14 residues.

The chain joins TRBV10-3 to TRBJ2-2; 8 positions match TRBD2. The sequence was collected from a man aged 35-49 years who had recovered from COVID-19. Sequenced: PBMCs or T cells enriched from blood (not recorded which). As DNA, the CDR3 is TGTGCCATAACTAGCGGCTCGAACACCGGGGAGCTGTTTTTT. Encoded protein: CAITSGSNTGELFF.